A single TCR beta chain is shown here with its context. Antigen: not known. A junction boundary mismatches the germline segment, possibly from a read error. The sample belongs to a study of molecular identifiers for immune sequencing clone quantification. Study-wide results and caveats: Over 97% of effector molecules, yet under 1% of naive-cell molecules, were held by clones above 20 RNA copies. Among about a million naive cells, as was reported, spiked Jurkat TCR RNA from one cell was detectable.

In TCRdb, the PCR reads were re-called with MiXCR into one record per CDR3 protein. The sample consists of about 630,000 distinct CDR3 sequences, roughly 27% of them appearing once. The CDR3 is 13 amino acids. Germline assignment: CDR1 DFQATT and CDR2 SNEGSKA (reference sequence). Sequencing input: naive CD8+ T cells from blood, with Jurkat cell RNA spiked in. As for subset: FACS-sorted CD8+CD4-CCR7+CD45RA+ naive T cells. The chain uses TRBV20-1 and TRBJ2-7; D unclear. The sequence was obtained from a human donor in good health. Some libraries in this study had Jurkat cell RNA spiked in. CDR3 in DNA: TGCAGTGCTAGAGAACTTAGCTCCCACGAGCAGTACTTC. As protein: CSARELSSHEQYF.